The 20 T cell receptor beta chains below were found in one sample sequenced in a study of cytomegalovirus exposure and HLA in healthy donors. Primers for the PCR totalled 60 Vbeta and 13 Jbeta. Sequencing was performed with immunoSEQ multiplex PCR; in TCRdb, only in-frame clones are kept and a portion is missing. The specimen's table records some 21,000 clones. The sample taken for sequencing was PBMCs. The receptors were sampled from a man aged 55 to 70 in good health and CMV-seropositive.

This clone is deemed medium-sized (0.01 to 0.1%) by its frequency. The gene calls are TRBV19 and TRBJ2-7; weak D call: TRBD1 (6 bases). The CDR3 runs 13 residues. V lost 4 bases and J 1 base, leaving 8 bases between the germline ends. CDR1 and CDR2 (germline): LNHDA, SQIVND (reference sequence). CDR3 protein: CASSRTVSYEQYF. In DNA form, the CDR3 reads TGTGCCAGTAGTAGGACAGTTTCCTACGAGCAGTACTTC.

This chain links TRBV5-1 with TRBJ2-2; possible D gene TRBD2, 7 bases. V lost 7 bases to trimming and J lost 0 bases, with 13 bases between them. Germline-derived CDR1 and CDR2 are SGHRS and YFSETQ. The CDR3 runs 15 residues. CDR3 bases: TGCGCCAGCGCCCAGGGGACTACGAACACCGGGGAGCTGTTTTTT. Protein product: CASAQGTTNTGELFF.

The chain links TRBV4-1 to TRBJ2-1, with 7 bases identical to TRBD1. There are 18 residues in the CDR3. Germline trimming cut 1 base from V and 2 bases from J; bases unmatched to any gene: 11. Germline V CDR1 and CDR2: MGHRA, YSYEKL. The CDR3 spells CASSQGVLTGPTYNEQFF. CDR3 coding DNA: TGCGCCAGCAGCCAAGGGGTACTGACAGGGCCCACCTACAATGAGCAGTTCTTC.

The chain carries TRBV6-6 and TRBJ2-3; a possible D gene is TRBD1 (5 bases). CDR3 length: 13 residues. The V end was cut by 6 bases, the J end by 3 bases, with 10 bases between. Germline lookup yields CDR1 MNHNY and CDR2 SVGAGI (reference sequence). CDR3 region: CASSGRDTDTQYF. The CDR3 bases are TGTGCCAGCAGCGGCAGGGATACAGATACGCAGTATTTT.

This CDR3 is CATPTVNTGELFF. The CDR3 nucleotides are TGTGCCACCCCGACAGTGAACACCGGGGAGCTGTTTTTT. V usage is TRBV7-9 and J usage is TRBJ2-2; possibly TRBD1 for D (5 bases). The germline V and J ends were trimmed by 10 bases and 1 base, with 10 bases remaining between them. The CDR3 has 13 amino acids. CDR1 and CDR2 from the germline V gene are SEHNR and FQNEAQ (reference sequence).

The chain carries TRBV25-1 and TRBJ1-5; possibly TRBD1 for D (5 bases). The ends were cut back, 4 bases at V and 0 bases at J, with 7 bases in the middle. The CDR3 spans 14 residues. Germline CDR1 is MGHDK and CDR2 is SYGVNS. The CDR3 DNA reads TGTGCCAGCAGTGGACAGAATAGCAATCAGCCCCAGCATTTT. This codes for CASSGQNSNQPQHF.

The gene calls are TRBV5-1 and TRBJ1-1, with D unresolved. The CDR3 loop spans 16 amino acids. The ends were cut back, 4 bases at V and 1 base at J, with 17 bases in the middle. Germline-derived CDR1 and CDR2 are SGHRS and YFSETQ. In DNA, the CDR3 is TGCGCCAGCAGCCCGGCGGGTGGGCAGACGAACACTGAAGCTTTCTTT. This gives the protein CASSPAGGQTNTEAFF. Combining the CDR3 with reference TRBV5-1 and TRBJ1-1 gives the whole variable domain KAGVTQTPRYLIKTRGQQVTLSCSPISGHRSVSWYQQTPGQGLQFLFEYFSETQRNKGNFPGRFSGRQFSNSRSEMNVSTLELGDSALYLCASSPAGGQTNTEAFFGQGTRLTVV.

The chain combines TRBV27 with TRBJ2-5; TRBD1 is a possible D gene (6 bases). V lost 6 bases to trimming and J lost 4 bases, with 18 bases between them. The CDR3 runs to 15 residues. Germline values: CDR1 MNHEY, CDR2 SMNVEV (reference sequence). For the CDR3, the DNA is TGTGCCAGCAGCCCGTCTCTGGGGGCGCGAGAGACCCAGTACTTC. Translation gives CASSPSLGARETQYF.

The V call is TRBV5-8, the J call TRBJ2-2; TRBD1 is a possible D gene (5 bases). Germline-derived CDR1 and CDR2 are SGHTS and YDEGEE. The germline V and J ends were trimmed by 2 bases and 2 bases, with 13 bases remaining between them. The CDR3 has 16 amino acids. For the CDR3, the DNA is TGTGCCAGCAGCTTTAGGACATGGCGTAACACCGGGGAGCTGTTTTTT. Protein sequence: CASSFRTWRNTGELFF.

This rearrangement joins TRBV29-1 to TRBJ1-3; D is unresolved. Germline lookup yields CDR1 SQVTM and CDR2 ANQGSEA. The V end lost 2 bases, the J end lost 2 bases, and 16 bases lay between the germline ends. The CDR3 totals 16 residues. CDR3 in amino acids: CSVETRGNFPGNTIYF. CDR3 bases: TGCAGCGTTGAAACTCGCGGAAACTTCCCTGGAAACACCATATATTTT.

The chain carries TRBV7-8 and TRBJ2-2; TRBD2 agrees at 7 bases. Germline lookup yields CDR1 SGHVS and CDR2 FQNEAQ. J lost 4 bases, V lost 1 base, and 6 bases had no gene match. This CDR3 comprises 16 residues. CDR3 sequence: CASSLVGGSGTGELFF. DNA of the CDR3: TGTGCCAGCAGCTTAGTGGGAGGGTCGGGCACCGGGGAGCTGTTTTTT. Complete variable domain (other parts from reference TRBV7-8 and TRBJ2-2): GAGVSQSPRYKVAKRGQDVALRCDPISGHVSLFWYQQALGQGPEFLTYFQNEAQLDKSGLPSDRFFAERPEGSVSTLKIQRTQQEDSAVYLCASSLVGGSGTGELFFGEGSRLTVL.

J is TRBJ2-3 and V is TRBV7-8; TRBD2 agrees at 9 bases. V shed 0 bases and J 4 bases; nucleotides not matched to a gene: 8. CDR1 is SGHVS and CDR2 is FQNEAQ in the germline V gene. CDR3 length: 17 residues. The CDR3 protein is CASSLAGSGRGADTQYF. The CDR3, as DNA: TGTGCCAGCAGCTTAGCGGGTAGCGGGAGAGGTGCAGATACGCAGTATTTT.

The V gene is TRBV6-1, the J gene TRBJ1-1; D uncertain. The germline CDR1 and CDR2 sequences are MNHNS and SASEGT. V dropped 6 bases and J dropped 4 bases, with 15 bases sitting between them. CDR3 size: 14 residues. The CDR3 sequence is CASSRGRGGTEAFF. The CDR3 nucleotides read TGTGCCAGCAGCCGAGGCCGGGGTGGCACTGAAGCTTTCTTT.

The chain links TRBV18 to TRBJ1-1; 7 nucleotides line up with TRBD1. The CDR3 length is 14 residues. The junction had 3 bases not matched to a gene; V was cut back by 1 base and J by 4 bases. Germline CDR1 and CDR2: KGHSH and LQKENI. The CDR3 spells CASSPQGAGTEAFF. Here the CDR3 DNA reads TGTGCCAGCTCACCACAGGGGGCGGGCACTGAAGCTTTCTTT.

The CDR3 loop reads CASSAQGTETQYF. The DNA for the CDR3 is TGTGCCAGCAGTGCGCAGGGGACCGAGACCCAGTACTTC. The chain recombines TRBV2 with TRBJ2-5; tentatively, D is TRBD1 (6 bases). CDR3 length: 13 residues. CDR1 is SNHLY, CDR2 FYNNEI, per germline. V lost 4 bases and J 5 bases, leaving 11 bases between the germline ends.

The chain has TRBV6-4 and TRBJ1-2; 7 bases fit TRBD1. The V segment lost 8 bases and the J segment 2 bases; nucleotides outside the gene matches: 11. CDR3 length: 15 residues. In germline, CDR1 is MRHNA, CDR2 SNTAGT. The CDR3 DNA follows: TGTGCCAGCTCTTATACCCGGGACAGCAACTATGGCTACACCTTC. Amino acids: CASSYTRDSNYGYTF.

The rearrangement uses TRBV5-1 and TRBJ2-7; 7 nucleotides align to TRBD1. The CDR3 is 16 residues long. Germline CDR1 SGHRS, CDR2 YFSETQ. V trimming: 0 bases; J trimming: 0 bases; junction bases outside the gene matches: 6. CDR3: CASSLGGSGGSYEQYF. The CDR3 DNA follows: TGCGCCAGCAGCTTGGGTGGTTCAGGGGGCTCCTACGAGCAGTACTTC. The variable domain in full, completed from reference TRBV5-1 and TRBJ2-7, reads KAGVTQTPRYLIKTRGQQVTLSCSPISGHRSVSWYQQTPGQGLQFLFEYFSETQRNKGNFPGRFSGRQFSNSRSEMNVSTLELGDSALYLCASSLGGSGGSYEQYFGPGTRLTVT.

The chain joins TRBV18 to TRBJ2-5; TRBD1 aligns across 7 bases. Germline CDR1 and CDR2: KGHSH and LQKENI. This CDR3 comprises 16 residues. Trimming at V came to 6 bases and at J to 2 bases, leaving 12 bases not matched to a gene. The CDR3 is CASSRATGRFQETQYF. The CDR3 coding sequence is TGTGCCAGCTCTCGAGCGACAGGGAGATTTCAAGAGACCCAGTACTTC.

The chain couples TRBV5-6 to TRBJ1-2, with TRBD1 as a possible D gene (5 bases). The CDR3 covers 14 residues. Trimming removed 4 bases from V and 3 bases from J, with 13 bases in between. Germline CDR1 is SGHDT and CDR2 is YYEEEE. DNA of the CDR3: TGTGCCAGCAGCCTGGTCGGGGGGGACTATGGCTACACCTTC. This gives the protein CASSLVGGDYGYTF.

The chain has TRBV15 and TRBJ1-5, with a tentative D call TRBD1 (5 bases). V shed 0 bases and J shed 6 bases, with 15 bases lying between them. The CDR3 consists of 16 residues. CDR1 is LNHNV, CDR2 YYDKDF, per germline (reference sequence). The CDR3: CATSRDARQWGQPQHF. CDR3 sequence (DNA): TGTGCCACCAGCAGAGATGCTCGACAGTGGGGTCAGCCCCAGCATTTT.